Listed below are T cell receptor beta chains from one sample, sequenced in a study of CD8+CD57+ T cells in acquired aplastic anemia. From the reads, TCRdb called clonotypes with MiXCR, one entry per CDR3 protein. Among over 40,000 distinct CDR3 sequences listed, 63% were seen once. Sequenced input: sorted CD4+, CD8+, or CD8+CD57+ T cells (not recorded which) from PBMCs. The source of these receptors is a human donor with aplastic anemia. Both conserved end residues are part of each CDR3. The D gene is left open where the match is weak. Clone size appears in some rows only: once, few, many, or a class for an expanded clone.

d_call	clone_size	v_call	j_call	cdr3_aa	cdr3_nt
TRBD1	few	TRBV10-3	TRBJ2-6	CATGTGVSGANVLTF	TGTGCCACCGGGACAGGGGTCTCTGGGGCCAACGTCCTGACTTTC
-	-	TRBV19	TRBJ2-1	CASSFIPYNEQFF	TGTGCCAGTAGTTTCATTCCCTACAATGAGCAGTTCTTC
-	-	TRBV20-1	TRBJ1-2	CSARGGAGYTF	TGCAGTGCTAGGGGGGGCGCGGGCTACACCTTC
TRBD1	-	TRBV24-1	TRBJ1-2	CATSDRTGEPYGYTF	TGTGCCACCAGTGATAGGACAGGGGAGCCCTATGGCTACACCTTC
-	many	TRBV4-1	TRBJ1-1	CASSQEWVTEAFF	TGCGCCAGCAGCCAAGAATGGGTCACTGAAGCTTTCTTT
TRBD2	few	TRBV25-1	TRBJ2-5	CASSEYGSASSGGDETQYF	TGTGCCAGCAGTGAATATGGGTCCGCCTCTAGCGGGGGGGATGAGACCCAGTACTTC
-	-	TRBV20-1	TRBJ1-2	CSALKAGVYGYTF	TGCAGTGCCTTAAAGGCAGGGGTCTATGGCTACACCTTC
-	many	TRBV7-9	TRBJ1-5	CASSPTAAGQGQPQHF	TGTGCCAGCAGCCCAACCGCAGCGGGGCAAGGTCAGCCCCAGCATTTT
-	-	TRBV10-3	TRBJ2-7	CAISEPQPYEQYF	TGTGCCATCAGTGAGCCCCAACCCTACGAGCAGTACTTC
TRBD2	-	TRBV29-1	TRBJ2-1	CSVEDRGGSYNEQFF	TGCAGCGTTGAAGATCGGGGGGGATCCTACAATGAGCAGTTCTTC
TRBD1	many	TRBV5-1	TRBJ2-7	CASSADRGLGYEQYF	TGCGCCAGCAGCGCGGACAGGGGGCTTGGCTACGAGCAGTACTTC
-	-	TRBV7-9	TRBJ2-7	CASSLPGDEQYF	TGTGCCAGCAGCTTACCCGGGGACGAGCAGTACTTC
-	-	TRBV20-1	TRBJ2-5	CSARDGGQETQYF	TGCAGTGCTAGAGATGGGGGCCAAGAGACCCAGTACTTC
-	-	TRBV20-1	TRBJ2-7	CSATSRDTYEQYF	TGCAGTGCTACAAGCCGGGACACCTACGAGCAGTACTTC
TRBD1	few	TRBV24-1	TRBJ2-5	CAISGTGEETQYF	TGTGCCATCAGTGGGACAGGTGAAGAGACCCAGTACTTC
-	-	TRBV18	TRBJ1-1	CASSPPGGWTEALF	TGTGCCAGCTCACCACCGGGGGGGTGGACTGAAGCTCTCTTT
-	-	TRBV19	TRBJ2-5	CASGPRKGETQYF	TGTGCCAGTGGGCCAAGGAAAGGAGAGACCCAGTACTTC
-	-	TRBV2	TRBJ2-5	CASSTFKTAQETQYF	TGTGCCAGCAGTACCTTTAAGACAGCACAAGAGACCCAGTACTTC